These 3 T cell receptor beta chains share one sample of origin, sequenced in a study of shared clonotypes between healthy human individuals. TCRdb's table, derived via immunoSEQ multiplex PCR, lists solely in-frame clones and lacks some. This table has approximately 2.1 million clones, approximately 95% appearing once. Input material: naive CD4+ T cells from PBMCs. The sample's subset: CD45RA+ positively selected. The receptor set was obtained from a man younger than 35 in good health. Some clones in this sample may be carry-over from other donors' samples.

The chain joins TRBV5-4 to TRBJ2-5; TRBD2 agrees at 8 bases. The CDR3 is made up of 15 amino acids. CDR1 SGHNT and CDR2 YYREEE come from the germline V gene (reference sequence). J lost 3 bases, V lost 0 bases, and 4 bases had no gene match. The CDR3 DNA is TGTGCCAGCAGCTTGGGGGGACTAGGGGAAGAGACCCAGTACTTC. Residues: CASSLGGLGEETQYF. Full variable domain (missing parts from reference TRBV5-4 and TRBJ2-5): ETGVTQSPTHLIKTRGQQVTLRCSSQSGHNTVSWYQQALGQGPQFIFQYYREEENGRGNFPPRFSGLQFPNYSSELNVNALELDDSALYLCASSLGGLGEETQYFGPGTRLLVL.

As concerns this clone: Other DNA sequences in the same sample also yield this CDR3. The genes are TRBV18 and TRBJ2-5, with 10 bases matching TRBD1. Germline V gene sequence: CDR1 KGHSH, CDR2 LQKENI. Unmatched junction bases numbered 2, after V lost 2 bases and J lost 2 bases. The CDR3 length is 15 residues. The CDR3 spells CASSPRTGGQETQYF. The CDR3 nucleotides are TGTGCCAGCTCACCAAGGACAGGGGGACAAGAGACCCAGTACTTC.

The chain joins TRBV9 to TRBJ2-1, with D perhaps TRBD2 (6 bases). This CDR3 is built from 19 residues. Trimming removed 3 bases from V and 2 bases from J, with 24 bases in between. Germline-derived CDR1 and CDR2 are SGDLS and YYNGEE. The CDR3 DNA sequence: TGTGCCAGCAGCGCGACGCCGGGTTTACTAGCTCATCCCTACAATGAGCAGTTCTTC. Protein product: CASSATPGLLAHPYNEQFF.